These T cell receptor beta chains were read from a single sample in a study of radiotherapy plus CTLA-4 blockade in lung cancer. The data were produced by immunoSEQ multiplex PCR, yet TCRdb's version contains in-frame clones alone and is incomplete. There are approximately 60,000 clones in the sample; about 72% occur only once, and approximately 4.4% lies in the top ten. The sample in question was peripheral blood, obtained from a patient treated with radiotherapy plus ipilimumab. The receptors derive from a human donor with non-small cell lung cancer who had a complete response to radiotherapy plus ipilimumab. Both conserved end residues are part of each CDR3. Clone size appears in some rows only: once, few, many, or a class for an expanded clone.

size	V	J	CDR3
medium-sized	TRBV5-1	TRBJ1-2	CASSQDSSRGYTF
NA	TRBV7-9	TRBJ2-3	CASSPGTDTQYF
NA	TRBV29-1	TRBJ2-3	CSVEINGSTDTQYF
NA	TRBV11-3	TRBJ1-2	CASSLARSLGGYTF
NA	TRBV7-6	TRBJ2-1	CASSVRNEQFF
NA	TRBV6-6	TRBJ2-1	CASSFSDSVNEQFF
once	TRBV14	TRBJ2-3	CASSHFDRFSTDTQYF
NA	TRBV25-1	TRBJ2-5	CASSRPPEAVAQYF
NA	TRBV6-4	TRBJ2-3	CASSDQTGGETDTQYF
few	TRBV7-9	TRBJ2-2	CASSLASRLDTGELFF
NA	TRBV10-2	TRBJ2-2	CASSEPSSGGTGELFF
NA	TRBV28	TRBJ2-5	CASSAPGQGRETQYF
NA	TRBV30	TRBJ2-5	CAWSVREAQYF
NA	TRBV2	TRBJ1-6	CASRGTGRGSPLHF
once	TRBV7-9	TRBJ1-4	CASSAGQGAEKLFF
NA	TRBV5-1	TRBJ1-2	CASSLGSGVNNYGYTF
NA	TRBV29-1	TRBJ2-6	CSVATLSGANVLTF
NA	TRBV14	TRBJ2-7	CASSPRTGPTYEQYF
NA	TRBV19	TRBJ2-3	CASSIGQGAPDTQYF
NA	TRBV19	TRBJ1-5	CASSSIQGDNQPQHF
NA	TRBV12-5	TRBJ2-2	CASGLPGTVKNTGELFF
NA	TRBV7-2	TRBJ1-2	CASSFTNYGYTF
NA	TRBV4-3	TRBJ2-5	CASSQEGRREETQYF
NA	TRBV2	TRBJ2-3	CASLRRGQRTDTQYF
NA	TRBV1	TRBJ2-5	CTSRGTSPQETQYF
NA	TRBV29-1	TRBJ2-6	CSTTGAAGANVLTF
NA	TRBV11-2	TRBJ1-3	CASSPSLSGNTIYF
NA	TRBV5-1	TRBJ1-2	CASSLGDSNYGYTF
once	TRBV12-5	TRBJ2-2	CASGLDRGITGELFF
NA	TRBV18	TRBJ1-2	CASSPPYPERGYTF
NA	TRBV29-1	TRBJ1-2	CSVWETGGPNYGYTF
NA	TRBV5-4	TRBJ2-5	CASSLAVGPQETQYF
NA	TRBV9	TRBJ2-5	CASSVVGQGETQYF
NA	TRBV4-1	TRBJ2-5	CASSQDRGSSKETQYF
NA	TRBV7-2	TRBJ2-1	CASSFDSGSYNEQFF
NA	TRBV28	TRBJ2-1	CASIEGSGSYNEQFF
NA	TRBV2	TRBJ2-7	CASSWGQGASYEQYF
NA	TRBV5-6	TRBJ2-1	CASSLDRGYNEQFF
NA	TRBV19	TRBJ1-3	CASSRDFGNTIYF
NA	TRBV18	TRBJ1-2	CASSPGVRGPLGYGYTF
NA	TRBV5-8	TRBJ2-1	CAPRALVSYNEQFF
NA	TRBV29-1	TRBJ2-3	CSADLTGLAVLTDTQYF
NA	TRBV6-1	TRBJ2-7	CASSEALLFFSSGYEQYF
NA	TRBV18	TRBJ1-1	CASSPSGQGDTEAFF
NA	TRBV6-5	TRBJ1-2	CASSPGEGGGYTF
NA	TRBV6-5	TRBJ1-1	CASSLGGKVEAFF
NA	TRBV19	TRBJ2-5	CASSIGQIQETQYF
NA	TRBV7-9	TRBJ1-1	CASSAYYRNTEAFF
NA	TRBV7-9	TRBJ1-4	CASSLGPHEKLFF
NA	TRBV7-9	TRBJ1-4	CASSLGSPVTPNEKLFF
NA	TRBV6-1	TRBJ1-4	CASSEEAGVGDSEKLFF
NA	TRBV28	TRBJ1-5	CASSFVRQLSNQPQHF
few	TRBV30	TRBJ1-1	CAWSRAGSVNTEAFF